The 22 T cell receptor beta chains listed next were all sequenced from one sample in a study of molecular identifiers for immune sequencing clone quantification. TCRdb ran MiXCR on the PCR reads and lists one entry per CDR3 protein. The profile shows about 63,000 distinct CDR3 sequences, over 15% of them singletons. Source material: naive CD8+ T cells from blood, with Jurkat cell RNA spiked in. As to subset: FACS-sorted CD8+CD4-CCR7+CD45RA+ naive T cells. The origin of the receptors is a human donor in good health. Some libraries in this study had Jurkat cell RNA spiked in.

About this clonotype itself: A read error may be the cause here, since a much bigger clone is one base away. The CDR3 does not end in the conserved phenylalanine or tryptophan, so this is likely a read error. The rearrangement joins TRBV28 to TRBJ1-5; D unresolved. CDR3 length: 15 amino acids. The V end lost 7 bases, the J end lost 0 bases, and 13 bases lay between the germline ends. CDR1 is MDHEN and CDR2 is SYDVKM in the germline V gene. The CDR3 DNA sequence: TGTGCCAGCATCGAGAGGGTTTATAGCAATCAGCCCCAGCATTCT. Protein: CASIERVYSNQPQHS.

This clonotype was observed many times. This sequence joins TRBV14 and TRBJ2-7; no clear D. This CDR3 has 12 residues. Germline V gives CDR1 SGHDN, CDR2 FVKESK. V dropped 0 bases and J dropped 7 bases, with 7 bases sitting between them. The CDR3 reads CASSQDSVEQYF. CDR3 in DNA: TGTGCCAGCAGCCAAGATAGTGTAGAGCAGTACTTC.

This clonotype has at least ten counts. This chain joins TRBV19 and TRBJ2-2; unclear D gene. V was clipped by 5 bases and J by 2 bases, with 6 bases between them. In germline, CDR1 is LNHDA, CDR2 SQIVND (reference sequence). This CDR3 region has 13 residues. CDR3 in amino acids: CASSLPNTGELFF. The CDR3 DNA is TGTGCCAGTAGTCTCCCAAACACCGGGGAGCTGTTTTTT.

About this clonotype: A much larger clone differs by one base, so this may be a read error. The rearrangement links TRBV24-1 to TRBJ2-1, with 7 bases matching TRBD1. V lost 3 bases to trimming and J lost 5 bases; unmatched junction nucleotides: 9. Germline CDR1 KGHDR, CDR2 SFDVKD. The CDR3 runs 16 residues. The CDR3 protein is CATSDHRGVIHNEQFF. CDR3 nucleotide sequence: TGTGCCACCAGTGATCACAGGGGTGTTATCCACAATGAGCAGTTCTTC.

This clonotype was counted at least ten times. The rearrangement links TRBV10-2 to TRBJ2-5, with 7 bases aligning to TRBD1. Per the germline V gene, CDR1 is WSHSY and CDR2 is SAAADI. J gave up 4 bases and V 7 bases, and 3 bases lay outside the gene matches. The CDR3 has 12 residues. Here the CDR3 reads CASKGARETQYF. CDR3 bases: TGCGCCAGCAAGGGGGCCCGAGAGACCCAGTACTTC.

This sequence joins TRBV12-5 and TRBJ2-2; the match to TRBD2 covers 8 bases. The V gene's germline CDR1 is LGHNT and CDR2 FRNRAP. Unmatched junction bases numbered 13, after V lost 6 bases and J lost 1 base. The CDR3 extends over 18 amino acids. CDR3 region: CASGLTLSGRLNTGELFF. CDR3 DNA: TGTGCTAGTGGACTAACGCTAAGCGGGAGATTGAACACCGGGGAGCTGTTTTTT.

The CDR3 protein is CASRLRQDKFF. The CDR3, as DNA: TGTGCCAGCAGACTCAGACAGGATAAGTTCTTC. The chain combines TRBV7-9 with TRBJ2-1; D is perhaps TRBD1 (6 bases). The CDR3 covers 11 residues. Deletions cut 6 bases from V and 14 bases from J, with 14 bases between. From germline, CDR1 is SEHNR and CDR2 FQNEAQ (reference sequence).

The chain recombines TRBV12-3 or TRBV12-4 with TRBJ2-7; D gene unclear. Between the trimmed V and J ends, which lost 6 bases and 6 bases, there was a span of 15 bases. The CDR3 consists of 13 residues. CDR3 DNA: TGTGCCAGCAGGGCCCCGGGCTCAGGCGAGCAGTACTTC. Protein product: CASRAPGSGEQYF.

Many counts were recorded for this clonotype. The chain combines TRBV12-2 with TRBJ1-5; TRBD1 was called by the table and not checked on the DNA. TRBV12-2 is assigned pseudogene status. The length of the CDR3 is 16 residues. For the CDR3, the DNA is TGTGCAAGTCGCTTTTGGAGCGCCAGGGTCGATCAGCCCCAGCATTTT. Translating gives CASRFWSARVDQPQHF.

Notes on this clonotype: This may arise from a read error, as a much more abundant clone is one base away. The chain is built from TRBV28 and TRBJ2-3, with unresolved D. Germline V gives CDR1 MDHEN, CDR2 SYDVKM. The CDR3 runs to 13 residues. The chain's CDR3 is CANSLGSTDTQYF. The CDR3, as DNA: TGTGCCAACAGTTTGGGAAGCACAGATACGCAGTATTTT. Supplemented by reference TRBV28 and TRBJ2-3, the full variable domain reads DVKVTQSSRYLVKRTGEKVFLECVQDMDHENMFWYRQDPGLGLRLIYFSYDVKMKEKGDIPEGYSVSREKKERFSLILESASTNQTSMYLCANSLGSTDTQYFGPGTRLTVL.

This clonotype was observed at least ten times. The chain combines TRBV30 with TRBJ2-1; D gene uncertain. The CDR3 spans 11 residues. Looked up from germline, CDR1 is GTSNPN and CDR2 is SVGIG (reference sequence). V dropped 5 bases and J dropped 6 bases, with 8 bases sitting between them. The CDR3 here is CAWGDGNEQFF. The CDR3 DNA reads TGTGCCTGGGGCGACGGCAATGAGCAGTTCTTC.

This clonotype was detected ten times or more. V and J are TRBV29-1 and TRBJ2-3; unclear D gene. The CDR3 has 12 amino acids. Trimming shortened V by 2 bases and J by 3 bases, and 6 bases separated the two germline ends. Looked up from germline, CDR1 is SQVTM and CDR2 is ANQGSEA. CDR3 amino acids: CSVELATDTQYF. The CDR3 nucleotides are TGCAGCGTTGAATTGGCGACAGATACGCAGTATTTT.

This clonotype was detected many times. V and J are TRBV30 and TRBJ1-5; perhaps TRBD1 as D (6 bases). The CDR3 runs to 12 residues. Germline CDR1 is GTSNPN and CDR2 is SVGIG (reference sequence). V shed 5 bases and J shed 4 bases, with 9 bases lying between them. CDR3 loop: CAWDRWNQPQHF. The CDR3 region has the DNA TGTGCCTGGGACAGGTGGAATCAGCCCCAGCATTTT.

This chain joins TRBV7-6 and TRBJ2-7; 7 nucleotides agree with TRBD2. Germline V gene data show CDR1 as SGHVS and CDR2 as FNYEAQ. This CDR3 spans 15 amino acids. Trimming took 3 bases from V and 2 from J; bases not matched to a gene: 7. This CDR3 is CASSLGGSGAYEQYF. CDR3 bases: TGTGCCAGCAGCTTGGGAGGGAGTGGCGCCTACGAGCAGTACTTC.

Remarks on this clonotype: The junction departs from germline at one end; a sequencing error may be responsible. V is TRBV4-1 and J is TRBJ2-7, with 12 bases lining up with TRBD2. CDR1 MGHRA and CDR2 YSYEKL come from the germline V gene. This CDR3 has 22 amino acids. For the CDR3, the DNA is TGCACCAGCAGCCATCGGTGGGGGGAACTAGCGGGAGGTACCGAGCCCTCCTACGAGCAGTACTTC. Translating it yields CTSSHRWGELAGGTEPSYEQYF.

This clonotype was detected ten times or more. The chain links TRBV2 to TRBJ2-7, with TRBD1 matching over 7 bases. The CDR3 totals 14 residues. V lost 8 bases and J lost 0; bases outside the gene matches: 7. Looked up from germline, CDR1 is SNHLY and CDR2 is FYNNEI. The CDR3 bases are TGTGCCAGCTTGACAGGGCTAAGCTCCTACGAGCAGTACTTC. Translating gives CASLTGLSSYEQYF.

The chain couples TRBV15 to TRBJ2-1; D possibly corresponds to TRBD2 (5 bases). This CDR3 spans 13 amino acids. The V end lost 3 bases, the J end lost 7 bases, and 10 bases lay between the germline ends. The germline CDR1 and CDR2 sequences are LNHNV and YYDKDF (reference sequence). Here the CDR3 reads CATSRDSENEQFF. CDR3 nucleotides: TGTGCCACCAGCAGGGACTCCGAGAATGAGCAGTTCTTC.

The sample holds many counts of this clonotype. One end of the junction is discordant with germline, which a read error may explain. The CDR3 reads CSARDSASYNEQFF. CDR3 bases: TGCAGTGCCCGGGACAGCGCTTCCTATAATGAGCAGTTCTTC. The chain uses TRBV20-1 and TRBJ2-1, with TRBD1 identical over 7 bases. Germline assignment: CDR1 DFQATT and CDR2 SNEGSKA (reference sequence). The CDR3 totals 14 residues.

There are many counts of this clonotype. This chain connects TRBV29-1 to TRBJ2-2; 7 bases map to TRBD2. The CDR3 sequence is 12 residues long. V dropped 5 bases and J dropped 5; count of bases not matched to a gene: 2. The germline gives CDR1 SQVTM, CDR2 ANQGSEA. This CDR3 reads CSVWRETGELFF. The CDR3 DNA is TGCAGCGTTTGGCGGGAGACCGGGGAGCTGTTTTTT.

J is TRBJ2-1 and V is TRBV11-1, with unresolved D. The V end lost 0 bases, the J end lost 2 bases, and 8 bases lay between the germline ends. CDR3 length: 15 amino acids. Germline V lookup: CDR1 SGHAT, CDR2 FQDESV (reference sequence). The CDR3 DNA sequence: TGTGCCAGCAGCTTAGCTGGGTTCACCTACAATGAGCAGTTCTTC. This translates into CASSLAGFTYNEQFF.

Ten or more counts support this clonotype. The J gene is TRBJ1-5, the V gene TRBV7-8; the D is unclear. V dropped 2 bases and J dropped 4 bases, with 9 bases sitting between them. Germline values: CDR1 SGHVS, CDR2 FQNEAQ. This CDR3 is 14 amino acids long. CDR3 sequence: CASSLRVGNQPQHF. The DNA of the CDR3 is TGTGCCAGCAGCTTAAGAGTAGGGAATCAGCCCCAGCATTTT.

The chain is built from TRBV4-1 and TRBJ2-1; the D is unclear. The V gene's germline CDR1 is MGHRA and CDR2 YSYEKL. Trimming took off 0 bases at V and 6 bases at J, with 6 bases between the two ends. The CDR3 runs 13 residues. The CDR3 nucleotides are TGCGCCAGCAGCCAAGATGGAAGCAATGAGCAGTTCTTC. It yields the protein CASSQDGSNEQFF.